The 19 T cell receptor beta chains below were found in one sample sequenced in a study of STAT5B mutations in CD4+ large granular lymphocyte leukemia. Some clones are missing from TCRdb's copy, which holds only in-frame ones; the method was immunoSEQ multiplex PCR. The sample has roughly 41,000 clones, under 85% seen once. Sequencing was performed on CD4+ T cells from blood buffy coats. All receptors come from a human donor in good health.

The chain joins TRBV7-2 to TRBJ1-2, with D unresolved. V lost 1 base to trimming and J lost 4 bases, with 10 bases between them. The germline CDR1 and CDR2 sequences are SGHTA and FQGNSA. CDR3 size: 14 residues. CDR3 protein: CASSLDRAVYGYTF. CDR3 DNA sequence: TGTGCCAGCAGCTTAGACCGAGCAGTCTATGGCTACACCTTC.

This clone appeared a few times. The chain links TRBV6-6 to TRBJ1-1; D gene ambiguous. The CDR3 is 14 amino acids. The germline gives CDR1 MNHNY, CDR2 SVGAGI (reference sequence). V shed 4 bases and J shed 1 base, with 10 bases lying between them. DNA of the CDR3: TGTGCCAGCAGTTGGGTTGGGTCGAACACTGAAGCTTTCTTT. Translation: CASSWVGSNTEAFF.

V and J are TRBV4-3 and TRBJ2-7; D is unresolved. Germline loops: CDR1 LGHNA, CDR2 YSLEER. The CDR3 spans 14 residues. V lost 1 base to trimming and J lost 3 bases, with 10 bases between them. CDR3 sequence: CASSQALRYYEQYF. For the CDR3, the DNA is TGCGCCAGCAGCCAAGCCCTCCGTTACTACGAGCAGTACTTC.

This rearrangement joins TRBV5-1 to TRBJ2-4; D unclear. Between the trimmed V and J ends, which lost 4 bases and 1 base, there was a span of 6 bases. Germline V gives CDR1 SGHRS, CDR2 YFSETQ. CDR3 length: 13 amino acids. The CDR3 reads CASSDPAKNIQYF. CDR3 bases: TGCGCCAGCAGCGACCCGGCCAAAAACATTCAGTACTTC. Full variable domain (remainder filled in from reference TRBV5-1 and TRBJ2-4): KAGVTQTPRYLIKTRGQQVTLSCSPISGHRSVSWYQQTPGQGLQFLFEYFSETQRNKGNFPGRFSGRQFSNSRSEMNVSTLELGDSALYLCASSDPAKNIQYFGAGTRLSVL.

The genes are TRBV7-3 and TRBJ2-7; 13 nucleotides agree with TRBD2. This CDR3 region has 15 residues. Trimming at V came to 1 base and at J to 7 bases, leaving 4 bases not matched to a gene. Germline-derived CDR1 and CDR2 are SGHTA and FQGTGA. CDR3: CASSLSGTSGTEQYF. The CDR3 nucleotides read TGTGCCAGCAGCTTAAGTGGGACTAGCGGGACAGAGCAGTACTTC.

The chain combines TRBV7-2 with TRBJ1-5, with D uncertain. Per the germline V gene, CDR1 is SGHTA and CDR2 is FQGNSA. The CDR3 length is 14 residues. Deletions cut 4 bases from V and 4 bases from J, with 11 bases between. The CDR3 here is CASSSGRVNQPQHF. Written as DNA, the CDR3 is TGTGCCAGCAGCTCCGGACGGGTAAATCAGCCCCAGCATTTT. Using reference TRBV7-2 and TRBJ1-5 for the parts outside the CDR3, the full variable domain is GAGVSQSPSNKVTEKGKDVELRCDPISGHTALYWYRQSLGQGLEFLIYFQGNSAPDKSGLPSDRFSAERTGGSVSTLTIQRTQQEDSAVYLCASSSGRVNQPQHFGDGTRLSIL.

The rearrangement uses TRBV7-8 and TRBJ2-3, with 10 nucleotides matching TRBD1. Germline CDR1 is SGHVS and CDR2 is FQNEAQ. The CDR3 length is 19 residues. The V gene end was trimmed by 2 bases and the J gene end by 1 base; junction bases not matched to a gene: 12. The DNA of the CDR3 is TGTGCCAGCAGCTTATACCCCCGGGACAGGGGTACGGGCACAGATACGCAGTATTTT. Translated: CASSLYPRDRGTGTDTQYF.

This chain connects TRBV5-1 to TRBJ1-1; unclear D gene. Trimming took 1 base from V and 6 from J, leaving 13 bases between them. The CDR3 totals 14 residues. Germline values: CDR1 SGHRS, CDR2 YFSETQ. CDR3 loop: CASSLTAAVPEAFF. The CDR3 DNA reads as TGCGCCAGCAGCTTGACGGCGGCAGTTCCTGAAGCTTTCTTT.

The CDR3 DNA sequence: TGTGCCACCCAGTTGGAGTTAGGGGAGGGCTACGAGCAGTACTTC. Translated, it gives CATQLELGEGYEQYF. The rearrangement uses TRBV19 and TRBJ2-7; the match to TRBD2 covers 7 bases. The CDR3 is 15 amino acids. V was clipped by 10 bases and J by 3 bases; unmatched bases: 15. Germline lookup yields CDR1 LNHDA and CDR2 SQIVND (reference sequence).

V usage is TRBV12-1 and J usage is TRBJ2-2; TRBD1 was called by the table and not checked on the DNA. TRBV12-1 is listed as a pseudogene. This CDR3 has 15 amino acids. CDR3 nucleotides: TGTGCCAGCAGCCCGGACAGGGAGTGGACCGGGGAGCTGTTTTTT. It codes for CASSPDREWTGELFF.

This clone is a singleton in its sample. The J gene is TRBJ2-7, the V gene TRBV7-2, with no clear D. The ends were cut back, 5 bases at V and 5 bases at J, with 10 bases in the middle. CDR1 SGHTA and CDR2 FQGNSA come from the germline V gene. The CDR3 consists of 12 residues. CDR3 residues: CASSPNPHEQYF. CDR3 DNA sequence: TGTGCCAGCAGCCCAAACCCCCACGAGCAGTACTTC.

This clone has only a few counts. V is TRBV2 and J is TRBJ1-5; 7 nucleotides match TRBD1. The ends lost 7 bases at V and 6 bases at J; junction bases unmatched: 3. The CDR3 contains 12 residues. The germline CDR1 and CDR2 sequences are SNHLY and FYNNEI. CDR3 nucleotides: TGTGCCAGCACCAGGGGGTCTCAGCCCCAGCATTTT. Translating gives CASTRGSQPQHF.

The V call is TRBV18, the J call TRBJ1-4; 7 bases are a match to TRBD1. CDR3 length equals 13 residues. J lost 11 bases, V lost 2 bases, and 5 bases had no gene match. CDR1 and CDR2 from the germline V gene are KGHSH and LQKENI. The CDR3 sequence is CASSPIQGEKLFF. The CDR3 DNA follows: TGTGCCAGCTCACCAATCCAGGGGGAGAAACTGTTTTTT.

As DNA, the CDR3 is TGTGCCAGCTCACGCAACAGGGGGCTGAATAATGAAAAACTGTTTTTT. The encoded protein is CASSRNRGLNNEKLFF. The rearrangement links TRBV18 to TRBJ1-4, with 9 nucleotides matching TRBD1. Trimming removed 4 bases from V and 4 bases from J; junction bases left unmatched: 7. Germline values: CDR1 KGHSH, CDR2 LQKENI. This CDR3 has 16 residues.

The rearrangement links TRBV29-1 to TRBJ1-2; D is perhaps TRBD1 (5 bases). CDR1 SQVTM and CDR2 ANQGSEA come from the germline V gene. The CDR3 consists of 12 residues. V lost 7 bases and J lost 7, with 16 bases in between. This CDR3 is CSGVAGSIGYTF. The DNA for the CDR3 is TGCAGCGGTGTCGCAGGGTCTATTGGCTACACCTTC.

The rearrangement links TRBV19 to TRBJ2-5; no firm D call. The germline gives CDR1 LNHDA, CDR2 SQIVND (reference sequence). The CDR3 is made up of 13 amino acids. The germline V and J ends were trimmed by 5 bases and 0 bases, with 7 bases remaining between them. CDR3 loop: CASSRSNQETQYF. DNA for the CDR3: TGTGCCAGTAGTCGAAGCAACCAAGAGACCCAGTACTTC.

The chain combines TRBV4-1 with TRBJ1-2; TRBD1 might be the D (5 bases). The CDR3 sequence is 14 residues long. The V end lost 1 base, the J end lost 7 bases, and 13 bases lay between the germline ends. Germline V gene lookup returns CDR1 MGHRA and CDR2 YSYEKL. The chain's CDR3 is CASSQAGGNRGYTF. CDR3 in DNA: TGCGCCAGCAGCCAAGCGGGGGGGAACCGTGGCTACACCTTC.

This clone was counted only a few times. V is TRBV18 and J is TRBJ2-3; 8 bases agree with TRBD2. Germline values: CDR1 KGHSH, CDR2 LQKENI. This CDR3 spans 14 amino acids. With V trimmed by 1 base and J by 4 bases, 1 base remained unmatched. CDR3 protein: CASSPQRESDTQYF. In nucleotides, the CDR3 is TGTGCCAGCTCACCACAGCGGGAGTCAGATACGCAGTATTTT.

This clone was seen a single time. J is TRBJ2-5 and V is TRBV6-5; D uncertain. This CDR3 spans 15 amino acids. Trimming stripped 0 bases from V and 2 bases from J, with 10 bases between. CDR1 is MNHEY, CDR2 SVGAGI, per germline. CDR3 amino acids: CASSYSGRLQETQYF. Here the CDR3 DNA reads TGTGCCAGCAGTTACTCGGGCAGGCTGCAAGAGACCCAGTACTTC.